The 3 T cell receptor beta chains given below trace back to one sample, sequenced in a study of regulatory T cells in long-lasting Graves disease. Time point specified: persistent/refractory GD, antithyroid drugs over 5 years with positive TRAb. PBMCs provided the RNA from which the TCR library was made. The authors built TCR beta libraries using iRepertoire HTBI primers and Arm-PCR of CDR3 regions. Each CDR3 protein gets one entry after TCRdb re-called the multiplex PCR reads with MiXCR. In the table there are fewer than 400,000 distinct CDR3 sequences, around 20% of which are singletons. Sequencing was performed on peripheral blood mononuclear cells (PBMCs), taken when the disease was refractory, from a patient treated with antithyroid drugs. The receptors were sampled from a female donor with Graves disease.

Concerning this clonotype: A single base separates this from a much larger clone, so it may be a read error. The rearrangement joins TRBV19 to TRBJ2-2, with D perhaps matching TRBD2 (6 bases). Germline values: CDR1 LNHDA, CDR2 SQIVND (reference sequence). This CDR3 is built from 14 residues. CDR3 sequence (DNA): TGTGCCAGCACAGACTCAGGGCCTACCGGGGGGCTGTTTTTT. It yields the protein CASTDSGPTGGLFF.

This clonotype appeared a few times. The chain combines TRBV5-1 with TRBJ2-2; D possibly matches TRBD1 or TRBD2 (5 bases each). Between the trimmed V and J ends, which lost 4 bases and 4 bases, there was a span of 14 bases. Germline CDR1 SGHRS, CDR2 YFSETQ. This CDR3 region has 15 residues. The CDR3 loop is CASSPGAGRTGELFF. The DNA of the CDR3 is TGCGCCAGCAGCCCCGGGGCTGGGCGCACCGGGGAGCTGTTTTTT.

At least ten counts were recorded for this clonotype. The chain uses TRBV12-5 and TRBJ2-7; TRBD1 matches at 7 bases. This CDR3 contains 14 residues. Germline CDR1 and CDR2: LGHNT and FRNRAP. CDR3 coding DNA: TGTGCCAGCAGCCCGGGACAGTCTCCCTACGAGCAGTACTTC. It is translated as CASSPGQSPYEQYF.